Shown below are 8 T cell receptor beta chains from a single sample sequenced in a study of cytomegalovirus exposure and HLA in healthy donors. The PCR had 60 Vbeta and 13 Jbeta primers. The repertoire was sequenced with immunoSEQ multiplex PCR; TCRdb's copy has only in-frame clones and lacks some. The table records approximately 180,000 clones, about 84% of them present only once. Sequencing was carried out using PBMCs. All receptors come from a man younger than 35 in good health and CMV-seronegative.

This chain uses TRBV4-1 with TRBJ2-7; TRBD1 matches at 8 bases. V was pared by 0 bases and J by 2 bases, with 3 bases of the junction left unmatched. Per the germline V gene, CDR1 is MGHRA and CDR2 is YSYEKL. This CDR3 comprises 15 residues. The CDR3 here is CASSQEDRDPYEQYF. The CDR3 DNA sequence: TGCGCCAGCAGCCAAGAGGACAGGGACCCCTACGAGCAGTACTTC.

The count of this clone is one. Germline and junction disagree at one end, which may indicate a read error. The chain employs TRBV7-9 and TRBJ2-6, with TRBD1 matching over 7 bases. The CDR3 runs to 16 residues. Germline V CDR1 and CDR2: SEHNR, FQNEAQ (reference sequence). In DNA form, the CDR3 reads TGCGCCAGCAGCCAAGACCCAGGGGGTGGGGCCAACGTCCTGACTTTC. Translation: CASSQDPGGGANVLTF.

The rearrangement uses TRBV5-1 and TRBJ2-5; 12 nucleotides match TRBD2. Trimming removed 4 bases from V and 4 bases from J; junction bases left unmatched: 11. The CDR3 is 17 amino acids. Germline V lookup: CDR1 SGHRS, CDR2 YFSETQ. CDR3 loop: CASSPYGASGGAETQYF. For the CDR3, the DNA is TGCGCCAGCAGCCCCTATGGGGCTAGCGGGGGGGCAGAGACCCAGTACTTC.

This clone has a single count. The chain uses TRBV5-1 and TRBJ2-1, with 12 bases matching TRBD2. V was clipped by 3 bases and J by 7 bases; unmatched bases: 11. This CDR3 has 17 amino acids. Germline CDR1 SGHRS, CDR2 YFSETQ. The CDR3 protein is CASSSPRLAGVENEQFF. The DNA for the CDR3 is TGCGCCAGCAGCTCCCCACGACTAGCGGGGGTTGAGAATGAGCAGTTCTTC.

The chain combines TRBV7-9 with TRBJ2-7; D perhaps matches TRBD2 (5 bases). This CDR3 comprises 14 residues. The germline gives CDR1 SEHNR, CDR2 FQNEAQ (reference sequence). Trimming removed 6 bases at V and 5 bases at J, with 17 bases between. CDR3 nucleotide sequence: TGTGCCAGCAGAGGGAGAGAGCGTTTGGACGAGCAGTACTTC. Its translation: CASRGRERLDEQYF.

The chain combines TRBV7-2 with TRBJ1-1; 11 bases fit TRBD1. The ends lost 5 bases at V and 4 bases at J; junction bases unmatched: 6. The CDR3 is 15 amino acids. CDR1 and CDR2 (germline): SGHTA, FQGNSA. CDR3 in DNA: TGTGCCAGCAGCGCCCGGGACAGGGGGAGCACTGAAGCTTTCTTT. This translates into CASSARDRGSTEAFF.

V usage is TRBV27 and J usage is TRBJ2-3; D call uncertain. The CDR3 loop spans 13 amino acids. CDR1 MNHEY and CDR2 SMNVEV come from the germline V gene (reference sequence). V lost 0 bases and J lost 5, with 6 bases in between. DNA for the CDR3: TGTGCCAGCAGTTTATCGGAGATAGATACGCAGTATTTT. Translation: CASSLSEIDTQYF.

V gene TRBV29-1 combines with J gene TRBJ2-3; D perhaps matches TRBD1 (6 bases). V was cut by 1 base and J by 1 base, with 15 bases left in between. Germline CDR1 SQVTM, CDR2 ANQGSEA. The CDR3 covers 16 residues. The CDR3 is CSVEGGHVPRTDTQYF. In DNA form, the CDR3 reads TGCAGCGTTGAAGGGGGACATGTTCCACGCACAGATACGCAGTATTTT.